One sample yielded the 14 T cell receptor beta chains listed below, sequenced in a study of cytomegalovirus exposure and HLA in healthy donors. The PCR contained 60 Vbeta and 13 Jbeta primers. Some clones are missing from TCRdb's copy, which holds only in-frame ones; the method was immunoSEQ multiplex PCR. Of 130,000 or so clones in the sample, roughly 73% were seen once. Material: PBMCs. The source of these receptors is a man aged 35 to 55 in good health and CMV-seronegative.

The chain carries TRBV28 and TRBJ1-1; TRBD1 matches at 9 bases. Germline V gene data show CDR1 as MDHEN and CDR2 as SYDVKM. The junction had 7 bases not matched to a gene; V was cut back by 6 bases and J by 5 bases. The length of the CDR3 is 14 residues. In DNA form, the CDR3 reads TGTGCCAGCAGCTCCGGACAGGGGAGGACTGAAGCTTTCTTT. It encodes CASSSGQGRTEAFF.

This clone was seen more than once but under ten times. V gene TRBV6-5 combines with J gene TRBJ1-6; TRBD1 agrees at 7 bases. The germline V gene encodes CDR1 MNHEY and CDR2 SVGAGI. V trimming: 4 bases; J trimming: 9 bases; junction bases outside the gene matches: 12. This CDR3 has 16 residues. The CDR3 sequence is CASSSTPTGKTSPLHF. In nucleotides, the CDR3 is TGTGCCAGCAGTTCTACTCCGACAGGGAAGACTTCACCCCTCCACTTT.

V is TRBV7-3 and J is TRBJ1-1; D gene uncertain. Germline loops: CDR1 SGHTA, CDR2 FQGTGA. Trimming stripped 3 bases from V and 7 bases from J, with 12 bases between. The CDR3 extends over 13 amino acids. The CDR3: CASSFRVPGEAFF. The CDR3 nucleotides read TGTGCCAGCAGCTTCCGGGTCCCGGGTGAAGCTTTCTTT. Variable domain in full (rest from reference TRBV7-3 and TRBJ1-1): GAGVSQTPSNKVTEKGKYVELRCDPISGHTALYWYRQSLGQGPEFLIYFQGTGAADDSGLPNDRFFAVRPEGSVSTLKIQRTERGDSAVYLCASSFRVPGEAFFGQGTRLTVV.

The V and J genes are TRBV9 and TRBJ2-2; possible D gene TRBD1, 6 bases. Germline V gives CDR1 SGDLS, CDR2 YYNGEE. V dropped 4 bases and J dropped 7 bases, with 14 bases sitting between them. The CDR3 covers 14 residues. Here the CDR3 reads CASSSDSLYGELFF. DNA for the CDR3: TGTGCCAGCAGCTCGGACAGTCTGTACGGGGAGCTGTTTTTT.

The chain carries TRBV9 and TRBJ2-2; 10 nucleotides agree with TRBD1. Trimming removed 4 bases from V and 7 bases from J; junction bases left unmatched: 4. CDR3 length: 14 residues. Germline V gives CDR1 SGDLS, CDR2 YYNGEE. CDR3 protein: CASSRTGGIGELFF. The CDR3 DNA reads as TGTGCCAGCAGCAGGACAGGGGGAATCGGGGAGCTGTTTTTT.

The rearrangement links TRBV6-1 to TRBJ2-3; D is unclear. Trimming removed 0 bases at V and 7 bases at J, with 11 bases between. The CDR3 extends over 14 amino acids. Germline CDR1 reads MNHNS; CDR2 reads SASEGT. The CDR3 loop reads CASSEAYPMHTQYF. The CDR3 nucleotides read TGTGCCAGCAGTGAAGCCTACCCCATGCATACGCAGTATTTT.

The CDR3 region is CSVEDRRFGLHEQYF. CDR3 sequence (DNA): TGCAGCGTTGAAGATCGTCGCTTCGGTCTCCACGAGCAGTACTTC. The chain recombines TRBV29-1 with TRBJ2-7, with D unresolved. Germline assignment: CDR1 SQVTM and CDR2 ANQGSEA. The CDR3 spans 15 residues. V was trimmed by 0 bases and J by 5 bases, leaving 17 bases between them.

Only one count was recorded for this clone. CDR3 residues: CASTPTSGPYEQYF. The CDR3 coding sequence is TGTGCCAGCACCCCTACTAGCGGCCCCTACGAGCAGTACTTC. The rearrangement joins TRBV7-2 to TRBJ2-7; 8 bases line up with TRBD2. Germline lookup yields CDR1 SGHTA and CDR2 FQGNSA. J was trimmed by 2 bases and V by 7 bases; bases with no gene match: 7. This CDR3 has 14 residues. The variable domain in full, completed from reference TRBV7-2 and TRBJ2-7, reads GAGVSQSPSNKVTEKGKDVELRCDPISGHTALYWYRQSLGQGLEFLIYFQGNSAPDKSGLPSDRFSAERTGGSVSTLTIQRTQQEDSAVYLCASTPTSGPYEQYFGPGTRLTVT.

The CDR3 region has the DNA TGTGCCAGCAGCTTCAGCGGGGGGGTTTTCTACGAGCAGTACTTC. This gives the protein CASSFSGGVFYEQYF. The chain recombines TRBV7-2 with TRBJ2-7; 10 nucleotides line up with TRBD2. CDR1 and CDR2 from the germline V gene are SGHTA and FQGNSA. The CDR3 is 15 residues long. After removal of 3 bases from V and 3 bases from J, the junction contained 5 bases not matched to a gene. Drawing the rest from reference TRBV7-2 and TRBJ2-7, the complete variable domain is GAGVSQSPSNKVTEKGKDVELRCDPISGHTALYWYRQSLGQGLEFLIYFQGNSAPDKSGLPSDRFSAERTGGSVSTLTIQRTQQEDSAVYLCASSFSGGVFYEQYFGPGTRLTVT.

The J gene is TRBJ1-1, the V gene TRBV19; 9 positions match TRBD1. CDR3 length: 17 amino acids. V shed 5 bases and J 0 bases; nucleotides not matched to a gene: 10. The germline gives CDR1 LNHDA, CDR2 SQIVND (reference sequence). The CDR3 spells CASSSNTGGGMNTEAFF. CDR3 bases: TGTGCCAGTAGTTCAAACACAGGGGGCGGCATGAACACTGAAGCTTTCTTT.

This clone was observed a handful of times. The rearrangement links TRBV5-6 to TRBJ2-7, with D possibly matching TRBD1 (5 bases). The V and J ends lost 4 bases and 2 bases respectively, with 16 bases between them. Per germline, CDR1 SGHDT and CDR2 YYEEEE. The CDR3 is 15 amino acids. CDR3 coding DNA: TGTGCCAGCAGCCCCCTGCAGGGTACGACCTACGAGCAGTACTTC. Residues: CASSPLQGTTYEQYF.

J is TRBJ1-2 and V is TRBV11-2; TRBD1 is a possible D gene (6 bases). Trimming cost V 3 bases and J 0 bases, with 11 bases left between them. The CDR3 covers 15 residues. Germline-derived CDR1 and CDR2 are SGHAT and FQNNGV. The CDR3 is CASSFRTASNYGYTF. The CDR3 bases are TGTGCCAGCAGCTTTCGGACAGCTTCTAACTATGGCTACACCTTC.

The gene calls are TRBV4-2 and TRBJ2-1, with TRBD1 as a possible D gene (7 bases). Trimming stripped 3 bases from V and 5 bases from J, with 14 bases between. Germline V gene data show CDR1 as LGHNA and CDR2 as YNFKEQ. This CDR3 comprises 15 residues. The CDR3 region has the DNA TGTGCCAGCAGCCATCGGCGGGACAGAGACAATGAGCAGTTCTTC. Protein: CASSHRRDRDNEQFF.

CDR3 protein: CASSYVGEGYEQYF. In nucleotides, the CDR3 is TGTGCCAGCAGTTACGTCGGCGAGGGCTACGAGCAGTACTTC. The J gene is TRBJ2-7, the V gene TRBV6-6, with D perhaps matching TRBD2 (5 bases). The V end lost 2 bases, the J end lost 3 bases, and 11 bases lay between the germline ends. Germline CDR1 reads MNHNY; CDR2 reads SVGAGI (reference sequence). The CDR3 runs to 14 residues.